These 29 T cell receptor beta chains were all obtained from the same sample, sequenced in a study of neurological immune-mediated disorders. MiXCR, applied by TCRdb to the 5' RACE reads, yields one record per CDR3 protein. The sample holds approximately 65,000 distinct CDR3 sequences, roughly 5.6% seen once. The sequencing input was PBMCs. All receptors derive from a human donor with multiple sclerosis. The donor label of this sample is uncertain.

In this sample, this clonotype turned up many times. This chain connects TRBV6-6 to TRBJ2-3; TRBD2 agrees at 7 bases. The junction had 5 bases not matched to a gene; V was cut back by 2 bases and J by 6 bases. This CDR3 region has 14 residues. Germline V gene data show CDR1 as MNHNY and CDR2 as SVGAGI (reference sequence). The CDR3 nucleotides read TGTGCCAGCAGTTACATCCAGGGAGGGGATACGCAGTATTTT. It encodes CASSYIQGGDTQYF.

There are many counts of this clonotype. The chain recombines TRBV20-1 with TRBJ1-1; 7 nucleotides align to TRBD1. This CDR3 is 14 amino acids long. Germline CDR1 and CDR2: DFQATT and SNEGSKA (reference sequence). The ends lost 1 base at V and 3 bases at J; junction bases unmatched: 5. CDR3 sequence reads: CSARGPDRDTEAFF. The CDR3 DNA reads TGCAGTGCTAGAGGACCCGACAGGGACACTGAAGCTTTCTTT.

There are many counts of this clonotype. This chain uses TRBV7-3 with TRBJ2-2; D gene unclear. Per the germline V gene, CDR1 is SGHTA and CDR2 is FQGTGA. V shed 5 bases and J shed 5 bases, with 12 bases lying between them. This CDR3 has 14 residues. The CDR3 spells CASSPNMGTGELFF. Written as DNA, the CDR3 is TGTGCCAGCAGCCCCAATATGGGGACCGGGGAGCTGTTTTTT.

The CDR3 is CASFGGAATEAFF. DNA of the CDR3: TGTGCCAGCTTCGGGGGGGCTGCGACTGAAGCTTTCTTT. The gene calls are TRBV4-2 and TRBJ1-1; tentative D call: TRBD1 (6 bases). The length of the CDR3 is 13 residues. Trimming removed 8 bases from V and 5 bases from J, with 15 bases in between. Germline assignment: CDR1 LGHNA and CDR2 YNFKEQ.

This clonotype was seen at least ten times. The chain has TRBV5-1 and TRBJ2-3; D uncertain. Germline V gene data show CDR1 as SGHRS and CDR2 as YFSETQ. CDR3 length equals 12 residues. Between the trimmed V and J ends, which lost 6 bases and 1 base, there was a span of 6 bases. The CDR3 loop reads CASTSGTDTQYF. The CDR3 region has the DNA TGCGCCAGCACCTCCGGCACAGATACGCAGTATTTT.

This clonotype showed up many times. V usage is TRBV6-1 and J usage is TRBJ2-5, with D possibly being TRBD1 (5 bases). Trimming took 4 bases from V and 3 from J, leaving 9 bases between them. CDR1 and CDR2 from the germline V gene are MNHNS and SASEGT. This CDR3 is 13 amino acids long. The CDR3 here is CASSVQAKETQYF. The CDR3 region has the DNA TGTGCCAGCAGTGTACAGGCAAAAGAGACCCAGTACTTC.

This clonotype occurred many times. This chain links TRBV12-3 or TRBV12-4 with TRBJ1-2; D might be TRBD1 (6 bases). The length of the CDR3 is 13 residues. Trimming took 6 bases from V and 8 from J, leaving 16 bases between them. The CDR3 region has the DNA TGTGCCAGCAGCCCTTGGAGGGGGGTGGGCTACACCTTC. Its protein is CASSPWRGVGYTF.

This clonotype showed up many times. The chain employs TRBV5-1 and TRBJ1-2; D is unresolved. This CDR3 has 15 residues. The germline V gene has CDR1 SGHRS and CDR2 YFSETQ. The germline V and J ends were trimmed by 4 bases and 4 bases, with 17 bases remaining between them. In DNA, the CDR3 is TGCGCCAGCAGCCTCAACGACAACGGAGGCTATGGCTACACCTTC. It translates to CASSLNDNGGYGYTF.

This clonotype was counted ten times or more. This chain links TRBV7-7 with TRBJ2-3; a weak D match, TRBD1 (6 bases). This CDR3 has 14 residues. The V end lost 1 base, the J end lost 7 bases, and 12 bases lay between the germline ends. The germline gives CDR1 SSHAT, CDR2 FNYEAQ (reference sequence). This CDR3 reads CASSLGQETHTQYF. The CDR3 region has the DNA TGTGCCAGCAGCTTAGGACAGGAGACCCATACGCAGTATTTT.

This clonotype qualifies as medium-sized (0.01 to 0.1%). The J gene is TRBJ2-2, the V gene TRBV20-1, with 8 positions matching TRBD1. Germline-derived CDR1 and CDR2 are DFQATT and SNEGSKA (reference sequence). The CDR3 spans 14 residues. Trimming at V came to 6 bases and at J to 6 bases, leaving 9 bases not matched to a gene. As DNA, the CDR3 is TGCAGTGCCCCTGGACAGGGATCGTCCGGGGAGCTGTTTTTT. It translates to CSAPGQGSSGELFF.

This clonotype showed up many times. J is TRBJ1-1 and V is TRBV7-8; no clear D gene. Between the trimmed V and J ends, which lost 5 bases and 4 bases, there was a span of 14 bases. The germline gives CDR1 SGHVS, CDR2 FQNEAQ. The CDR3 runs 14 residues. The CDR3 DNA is TGTGCCAGCAGCGCGAAGGTTTGGAGCACTGAAGCTTTCTTT. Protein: CASSAKVWSTEAFF. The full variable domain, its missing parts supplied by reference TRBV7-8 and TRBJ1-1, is GAGVSQSPRYKVAKRGQDVALRCDPISGHVSLFWYQQALGQGPEFLTYFQNEAQLDKSGLPSDRFFAERPEGSVSTLKIQRTQQEDSAVYLCASSAKVWSTEAFFGQGTRLTVV.

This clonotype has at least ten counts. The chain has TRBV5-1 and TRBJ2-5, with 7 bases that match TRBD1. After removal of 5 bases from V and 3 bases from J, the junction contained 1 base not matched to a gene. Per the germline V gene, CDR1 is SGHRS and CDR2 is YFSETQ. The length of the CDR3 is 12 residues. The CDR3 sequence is CASRQGEETQYF. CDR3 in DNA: TGCGCCAGCAGGCAGGGGGAAGAGACCCAGTACTTC.

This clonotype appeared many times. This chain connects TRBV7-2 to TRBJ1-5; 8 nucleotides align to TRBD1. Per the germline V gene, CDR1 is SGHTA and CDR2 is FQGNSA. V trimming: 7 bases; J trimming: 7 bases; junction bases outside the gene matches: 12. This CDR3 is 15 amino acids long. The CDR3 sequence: CASTTRQGPGQPQHF. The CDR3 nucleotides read TGTGCCAGCACCACCCGACAGGGGCCAGGCCAGCCCCAGCATTTT.

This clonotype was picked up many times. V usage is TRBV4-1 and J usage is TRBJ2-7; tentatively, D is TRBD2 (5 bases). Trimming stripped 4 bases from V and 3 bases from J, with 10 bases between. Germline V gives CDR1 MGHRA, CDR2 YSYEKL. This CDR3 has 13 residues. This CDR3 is CASSPGRGYEQYF. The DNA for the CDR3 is TGCGCCAGCAGCCCTGGACGGGGCTACGAGCAGTACTTC.

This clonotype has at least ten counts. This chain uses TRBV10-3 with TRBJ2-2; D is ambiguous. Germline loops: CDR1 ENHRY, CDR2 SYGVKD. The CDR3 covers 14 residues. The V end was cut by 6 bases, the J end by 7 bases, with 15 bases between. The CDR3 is CAIREGTSGGELFF. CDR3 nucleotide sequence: TGTGCCATCAGAGAAGGCACCTCAGGCGGGGAGCTGTTTTTT.

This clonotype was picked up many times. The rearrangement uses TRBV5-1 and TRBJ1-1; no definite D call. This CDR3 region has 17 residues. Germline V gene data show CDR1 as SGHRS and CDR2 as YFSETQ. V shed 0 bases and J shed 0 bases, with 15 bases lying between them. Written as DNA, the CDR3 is TGCGCCAGCAGCTTGGATAGGCTTAGGAGGATGAACACTGAAGCTTTCTTT. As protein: CASSLDRLRRMNTEAFF.

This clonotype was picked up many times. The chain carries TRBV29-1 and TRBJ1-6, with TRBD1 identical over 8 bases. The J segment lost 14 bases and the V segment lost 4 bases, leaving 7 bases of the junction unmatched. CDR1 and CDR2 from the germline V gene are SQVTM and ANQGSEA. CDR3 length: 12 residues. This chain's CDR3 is CSVGEQGETLHF. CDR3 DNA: TGCAGCGTTGGAGAACAGGGGGAAACCCTCCACTTT. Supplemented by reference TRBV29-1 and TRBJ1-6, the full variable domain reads SAVISQKPSRDICQRGTSLTIQCQVDSQVTMMFWYRQQPGQSLTLIATANQGSEATYESGFVIDKFPISRPNLTFSTLTVSNMSPEDSSIYLCSVGEQGETLHFGNGTRLTVT.

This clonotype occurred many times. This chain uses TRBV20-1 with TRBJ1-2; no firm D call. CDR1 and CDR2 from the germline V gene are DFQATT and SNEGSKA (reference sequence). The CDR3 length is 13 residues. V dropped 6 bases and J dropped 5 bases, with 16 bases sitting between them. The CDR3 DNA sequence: TGCAGTGCCAACGCATGGGGAGATTATGGCTACACCTTC. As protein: CSANAWGDYGYTF.

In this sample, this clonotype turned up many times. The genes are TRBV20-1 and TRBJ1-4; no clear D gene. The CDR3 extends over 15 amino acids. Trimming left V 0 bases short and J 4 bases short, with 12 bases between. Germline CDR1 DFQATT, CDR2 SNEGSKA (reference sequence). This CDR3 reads CSARDWEGLNEKLFF. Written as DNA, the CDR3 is TGCAGTGCTAGAGATTGGGAGGGCCTTAATGAAAAACTGTTTTTT.

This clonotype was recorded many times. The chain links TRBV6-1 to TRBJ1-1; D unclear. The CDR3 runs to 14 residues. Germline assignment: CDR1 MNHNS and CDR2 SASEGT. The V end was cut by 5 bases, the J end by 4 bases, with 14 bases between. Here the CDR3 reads CASSTTTLGTEAFF. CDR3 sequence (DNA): TGTGCCAGCAGTACTACTACACTAGGCACTGAAGCTTTCTTT.

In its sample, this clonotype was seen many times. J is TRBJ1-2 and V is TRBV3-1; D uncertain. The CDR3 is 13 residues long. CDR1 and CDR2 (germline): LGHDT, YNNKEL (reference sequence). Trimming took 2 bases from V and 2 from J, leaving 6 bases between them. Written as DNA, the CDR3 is TGTGCCAGCAGCCAAAGAGGGAACTATGGCTACACCTTC. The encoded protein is CASSQRGNYGYTF. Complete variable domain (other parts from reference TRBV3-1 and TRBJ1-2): DTAVSQTPKYLVTQMGNDKSIKCEQNLGHDTMYWYKQDSKKFLKIMFSYNNKELIINETVPNRFSPKSPDKAHLNLHINSLELGDSAVYFCASSQRGNYGYTFGSGTRLTVV.

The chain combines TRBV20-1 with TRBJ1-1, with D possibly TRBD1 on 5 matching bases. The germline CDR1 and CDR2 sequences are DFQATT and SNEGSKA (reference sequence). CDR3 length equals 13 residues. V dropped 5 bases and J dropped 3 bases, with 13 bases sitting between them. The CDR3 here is CSAPQVTYTEAFF. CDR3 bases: TGCAGTGCTCCACAGGTCACCTACACTGAAGCTTTCTTT.

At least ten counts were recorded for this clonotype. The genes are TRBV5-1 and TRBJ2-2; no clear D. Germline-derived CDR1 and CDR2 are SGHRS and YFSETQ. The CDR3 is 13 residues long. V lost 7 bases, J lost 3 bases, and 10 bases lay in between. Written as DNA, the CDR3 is TGCGCCAGCGGATGGGAAGACACCGGGGAGCTGTTTTTT. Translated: CASGWEDTGELFF.

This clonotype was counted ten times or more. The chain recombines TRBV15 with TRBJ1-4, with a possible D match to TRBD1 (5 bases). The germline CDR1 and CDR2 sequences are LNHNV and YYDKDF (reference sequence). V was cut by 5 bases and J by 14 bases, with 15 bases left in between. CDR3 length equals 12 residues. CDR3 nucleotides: TGTGCCACCAGCCGAAACGCCGGGACGCTGTTTTTT. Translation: CATSRNAGTLFF.

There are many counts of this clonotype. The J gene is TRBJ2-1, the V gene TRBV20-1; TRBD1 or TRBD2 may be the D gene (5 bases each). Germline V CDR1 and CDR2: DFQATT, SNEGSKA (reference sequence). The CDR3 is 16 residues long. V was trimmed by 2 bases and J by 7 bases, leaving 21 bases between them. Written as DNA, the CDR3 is TGCAGTGCTAGATTGGCTAGAGGGGATACAGCGAATGAGCAGTTCTTC. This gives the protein CSARLARGDTANEQFF.

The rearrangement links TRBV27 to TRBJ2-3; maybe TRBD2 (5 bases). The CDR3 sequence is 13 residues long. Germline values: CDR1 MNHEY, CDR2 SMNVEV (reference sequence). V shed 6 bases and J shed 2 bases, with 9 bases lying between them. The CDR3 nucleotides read TGTGCCAGCAGCCGGACTTTCACAGATACGCAGTATTTT. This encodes CASSRTFTDTQYF.

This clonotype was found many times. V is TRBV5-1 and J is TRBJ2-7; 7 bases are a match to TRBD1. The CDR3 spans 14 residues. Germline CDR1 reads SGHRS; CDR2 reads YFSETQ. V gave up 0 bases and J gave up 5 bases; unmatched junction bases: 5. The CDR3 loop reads CASSLVGGSDEQYF. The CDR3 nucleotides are TGCGCCAGCAGCTTGGTAGGGGGCTCGGACGAGCAGTACTTC.

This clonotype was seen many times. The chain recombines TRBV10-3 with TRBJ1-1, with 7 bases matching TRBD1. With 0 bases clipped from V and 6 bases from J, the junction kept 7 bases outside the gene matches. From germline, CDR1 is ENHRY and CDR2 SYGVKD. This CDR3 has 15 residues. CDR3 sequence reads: CAISESAWTGSEAFF. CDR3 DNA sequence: TGTGCCATCAGTGAGTCGGCGTGGACAGGCTCTGAAGCTTTCTTT.

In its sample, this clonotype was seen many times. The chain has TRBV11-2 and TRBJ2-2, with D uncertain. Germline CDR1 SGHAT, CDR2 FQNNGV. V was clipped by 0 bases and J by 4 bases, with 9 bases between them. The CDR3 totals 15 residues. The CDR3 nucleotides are TGTGCCAGCAGCTTAGATTTGGGCCTCACCGGGGAGCTGTTTTTT. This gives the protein CASSLDLGLTGELFF.